This T cell receptor beta chain was recorded in a study of Tregs in tolerant kidney transplant recipients. The study's findings and limits: Validation in larger populations is needed because few patients were studied. Expanding Tregs on activated donor B cells appeared to best identify donor-specific TCRbeta clones.

As regards this clone: The antigen is not known.

CDR1 is SGHRS, CDR2 YFSETQ, per germline. The CDR3 consists of 16 residues. Trimming left V 4 bases short and J 10 bases short, with 24 bases between. The table came from immunoSEQ multiplex PCR; TCRdb's copy has only in-frame clones and leaves some out. The sample holds some 68,000 clones; roughly 84% are singletons and the top ten take roughly 4%. The sample consisted of CD4+ T cells from blood. The sequence derives from a human donor in good health. The chain combines TRBV5-1 with TRBJ2-1; D possibly matches TRBD1 or TRBD2 (6 bases each). Here the CDR3 reads CASSDTGRLDRGEQFF. The CDR3 coding sequence is TGCGCCAGCAGCGATACAGGGCGCCTCGATCGGGGGGAGCAGTTCTTC.